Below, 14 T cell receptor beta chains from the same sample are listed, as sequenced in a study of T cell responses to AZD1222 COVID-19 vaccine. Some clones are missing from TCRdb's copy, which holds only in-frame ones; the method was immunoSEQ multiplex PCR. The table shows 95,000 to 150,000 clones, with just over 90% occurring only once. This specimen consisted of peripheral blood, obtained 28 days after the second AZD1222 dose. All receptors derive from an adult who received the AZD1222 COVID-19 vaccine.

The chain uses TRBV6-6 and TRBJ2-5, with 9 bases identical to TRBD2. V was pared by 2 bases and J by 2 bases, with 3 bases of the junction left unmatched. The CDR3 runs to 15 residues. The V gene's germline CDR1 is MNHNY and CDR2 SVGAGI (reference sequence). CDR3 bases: TGTGCCAGCAGTTACGGCGGGGGGGGTCAAGAGACCCAGTACTTC. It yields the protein CASSYGGGGQETQYF.

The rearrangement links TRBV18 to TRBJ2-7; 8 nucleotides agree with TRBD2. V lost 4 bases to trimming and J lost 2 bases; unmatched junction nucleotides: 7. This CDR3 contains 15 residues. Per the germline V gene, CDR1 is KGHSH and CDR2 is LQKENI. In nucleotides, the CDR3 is TGTGCCAGCTCACGTCCACTAGCGGAGGCCTACGAGCAGTACTTC. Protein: CASSRPLAEAYEQYF. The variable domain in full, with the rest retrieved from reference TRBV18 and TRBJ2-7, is NAGVMQNPRHLVRRRGQEARLRCSPMKGHSHVYWYRQLPEEGLKFMVYLQKENIIDESGMPKERFSAEFPKEGPSILRIQQVVRGDSAAYFCASSRPLAEAYEQYFGPGTRLTVT.

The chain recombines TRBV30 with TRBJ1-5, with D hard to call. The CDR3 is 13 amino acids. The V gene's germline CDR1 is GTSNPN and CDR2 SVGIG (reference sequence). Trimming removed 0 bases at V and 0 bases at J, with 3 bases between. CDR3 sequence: CAWSVGSNQPQHF. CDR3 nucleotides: TGTGCCTGGAGTGTGGGTAGCAATCAGCCCCAGCATTTT.

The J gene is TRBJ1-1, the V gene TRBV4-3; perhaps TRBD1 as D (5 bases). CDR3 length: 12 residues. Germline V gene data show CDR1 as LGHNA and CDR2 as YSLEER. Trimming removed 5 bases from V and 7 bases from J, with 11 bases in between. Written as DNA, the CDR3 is TGCGCCAGCAGCACGGGGCCTGGTGAAGCTTTCTTT. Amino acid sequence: CASSTGPGEAFF.

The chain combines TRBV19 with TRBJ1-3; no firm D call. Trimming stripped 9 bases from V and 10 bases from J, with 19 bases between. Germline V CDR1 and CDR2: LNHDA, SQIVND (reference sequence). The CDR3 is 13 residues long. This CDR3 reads CASNDPNIWTIYF. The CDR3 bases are TGTGCCAGCAACGACCCGAATATTTGGACCATATATTTT.

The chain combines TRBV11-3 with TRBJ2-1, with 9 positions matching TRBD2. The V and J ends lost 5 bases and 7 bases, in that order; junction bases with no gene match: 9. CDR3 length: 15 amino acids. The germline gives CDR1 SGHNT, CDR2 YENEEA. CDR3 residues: CASSPGGGRENEQFF. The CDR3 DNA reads TGTGCCAGCAGCCCGGGGGGCGGGAGGGAGAATGAGCAGTTCTTC.

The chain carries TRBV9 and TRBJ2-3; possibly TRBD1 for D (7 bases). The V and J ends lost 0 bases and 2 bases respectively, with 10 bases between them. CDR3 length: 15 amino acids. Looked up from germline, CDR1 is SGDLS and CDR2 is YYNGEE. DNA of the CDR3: TGTGCCAGCAGCGTAGTCAGGGGGGACACAGATACGCAGTATTTT. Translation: CASSVVRGDTDTQYF.

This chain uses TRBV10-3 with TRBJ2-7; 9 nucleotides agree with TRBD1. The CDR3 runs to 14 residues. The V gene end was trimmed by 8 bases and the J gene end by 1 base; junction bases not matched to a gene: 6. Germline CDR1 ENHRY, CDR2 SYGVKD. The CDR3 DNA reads TGTGCCATCCTGGAGGGGACAGGGTCCTACGAGCAGTACTTC. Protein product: CAILEGTGSYEQYF.

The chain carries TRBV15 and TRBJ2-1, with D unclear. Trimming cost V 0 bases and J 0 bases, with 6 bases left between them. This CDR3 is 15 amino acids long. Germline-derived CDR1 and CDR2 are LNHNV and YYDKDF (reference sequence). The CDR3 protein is CATSREASSYNEQFF. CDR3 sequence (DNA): TGTGCCACCAGCAGAGAAGCGAGCTCCTACAATGAGCAGTTCTTC.

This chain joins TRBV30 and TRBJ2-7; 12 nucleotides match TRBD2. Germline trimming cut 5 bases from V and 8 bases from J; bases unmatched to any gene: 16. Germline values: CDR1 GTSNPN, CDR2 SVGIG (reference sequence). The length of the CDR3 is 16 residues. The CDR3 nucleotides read TGTGCCTGGGGGGTCCCACGCTCTCTAGCGGGGGGGAAGCAGTACTTC. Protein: CAWGVPRSLAGGKQYF.

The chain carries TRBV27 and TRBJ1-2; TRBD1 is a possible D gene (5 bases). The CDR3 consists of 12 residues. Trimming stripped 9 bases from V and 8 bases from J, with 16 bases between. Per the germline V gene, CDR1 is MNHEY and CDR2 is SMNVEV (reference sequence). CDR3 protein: CASYGGVGGYTF. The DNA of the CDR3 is TGTGCCAGTTATGGGGGGGTGGGCGGCTACACCTTC.

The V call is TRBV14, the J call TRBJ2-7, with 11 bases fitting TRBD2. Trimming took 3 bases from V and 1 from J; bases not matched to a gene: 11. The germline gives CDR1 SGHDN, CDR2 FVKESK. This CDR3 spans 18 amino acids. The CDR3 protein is CASSQETSGTYFSYEQYF. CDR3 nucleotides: TGTGCCAGCAGCCAGGAGACTAGCGGGACCTATTTTTCCTACGAGCAGTACTTC.

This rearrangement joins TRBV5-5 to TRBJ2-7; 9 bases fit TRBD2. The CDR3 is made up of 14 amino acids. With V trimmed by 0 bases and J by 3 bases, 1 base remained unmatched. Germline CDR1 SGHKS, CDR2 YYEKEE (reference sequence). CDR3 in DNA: TGTGCCAGCAGCTTGGCAGCGGGGGGCTACGAGCAGTACTTC. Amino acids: CASSLAAGGYEQYF.

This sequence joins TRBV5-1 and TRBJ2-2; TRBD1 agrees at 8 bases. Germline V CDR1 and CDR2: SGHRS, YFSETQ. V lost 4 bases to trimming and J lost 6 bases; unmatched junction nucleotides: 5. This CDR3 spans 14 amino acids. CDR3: CASSTSGGSGELFF. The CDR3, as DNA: TGCGCCAGCAGCACCTCAGGGGGCTCCGGGGAGCTGTTTTTT.